This TCR beta chain was identified during a study of radiation and T cells in renal cell carcinoma. Whole-study findings and limits: In blood, top tumor clones expanded by 2 weeks, shrinking by 4. Without pretreatment biopsies, baseline tumor clonotype presence was undetermined.

V shed 8 bases, J shed 4 bases, and the junction held 10 bases outside the gene matches. Germline CDR1 SNHLY, CDR2 FYNNEI. The CDR3 is 16 residues long. Regarding time point: blood 4 weeks post-SBRT, at nephrectomy. Treatment here: 15 Gy SBRT to primary tumor, nephrectomy 4 weeks later. Nephrectomy followed 15 Gy stereotactic body radiation by 4 weeks. The tumor was a clear cell renal cell carcinoma. On this clone: What it binds is unknown.

TCRdb's table, derived via immunoSEQ multiplex PCR, lists solely in-frame clones and lacks some. The sample shows roughly 160,000 clones, about 85% of them seen only once. This chain links TRBV2 with TRBJ1-4; 10 nucleotides align to TRBD1. Specimen: blood, collected from a patient whose treatment included radiotherapy and nephrectomy. The origin of this receptor is a woman aged 45-65 years with renal cell carcinoma. CDR3 bases: TGTGCCAGCTCTGCGACAGGGGGCTTGGGTAATGAAAAACTGTTTTTT. Its translation is CASSATGGLGNEKLFF.